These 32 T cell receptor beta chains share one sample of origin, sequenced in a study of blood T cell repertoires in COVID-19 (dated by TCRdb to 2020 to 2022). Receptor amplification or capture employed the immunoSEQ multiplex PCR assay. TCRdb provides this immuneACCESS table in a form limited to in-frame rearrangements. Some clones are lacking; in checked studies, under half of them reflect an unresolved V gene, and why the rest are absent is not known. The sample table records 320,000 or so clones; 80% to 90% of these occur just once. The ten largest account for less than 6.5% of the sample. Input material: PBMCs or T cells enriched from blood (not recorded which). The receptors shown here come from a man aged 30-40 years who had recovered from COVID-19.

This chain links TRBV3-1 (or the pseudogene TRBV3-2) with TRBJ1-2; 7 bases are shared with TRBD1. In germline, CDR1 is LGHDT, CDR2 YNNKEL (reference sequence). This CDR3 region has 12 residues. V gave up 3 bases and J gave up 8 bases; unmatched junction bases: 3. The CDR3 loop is CASSHGQAGYTF. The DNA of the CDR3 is TGTGCCAGCAGCCATGGACAGGCCGGCTACACCTTC.

CDR3 sequence reads: CASSVLMGAFGNEQFF. The CDR3 region has the DNA TGTGCCAGCAGTGTACTGATGGGGGCGTTTGGAAATGAGCAGTTCTTC. The V call is TRBV6-1, the J call TRBJ2-1; D might be TRBD1 (6 bases). The V gene lost 4 bases and the J gene lost 7 bases, with 20 bases spanning the gap. The CDR3 runs 16 residues. In germline, CDR1 is MNHNS, CDR2 SASEGT.

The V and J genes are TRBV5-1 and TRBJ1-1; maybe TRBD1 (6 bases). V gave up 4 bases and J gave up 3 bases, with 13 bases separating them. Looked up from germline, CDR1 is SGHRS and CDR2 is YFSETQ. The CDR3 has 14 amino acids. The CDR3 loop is CASSKGDSYTEAFF. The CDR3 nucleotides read TGCGCCAGCAGCAAGGGGGATAGTTACACTGAAGCTTTCTTT.

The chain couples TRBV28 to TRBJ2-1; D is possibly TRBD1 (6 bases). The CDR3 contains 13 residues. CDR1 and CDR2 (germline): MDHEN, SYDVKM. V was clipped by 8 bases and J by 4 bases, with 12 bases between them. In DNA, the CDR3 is TGTGCCAGCGACCCAACAGGGTACAATGAGCAGTTCTTC. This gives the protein CASDPTGYNEQFF.

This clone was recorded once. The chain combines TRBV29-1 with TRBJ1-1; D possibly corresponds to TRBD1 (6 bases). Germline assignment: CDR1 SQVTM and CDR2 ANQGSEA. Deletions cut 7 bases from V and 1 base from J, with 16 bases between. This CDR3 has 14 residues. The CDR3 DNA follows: TGCAGCGCTAGACCCGGGACAAGGAACACTGAAGCTTTCTTT. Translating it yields CSARPGTRNTEAFF.

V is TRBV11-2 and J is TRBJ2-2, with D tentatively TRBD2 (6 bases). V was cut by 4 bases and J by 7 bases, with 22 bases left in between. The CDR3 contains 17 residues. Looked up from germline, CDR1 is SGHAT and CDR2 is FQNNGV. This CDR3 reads CASSSLSGTEYGGELFF. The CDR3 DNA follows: TGTGCCAGCAGCTCCCTTAGTGGGACTGAATACGGCGGGGAGCTGTTTTTT.

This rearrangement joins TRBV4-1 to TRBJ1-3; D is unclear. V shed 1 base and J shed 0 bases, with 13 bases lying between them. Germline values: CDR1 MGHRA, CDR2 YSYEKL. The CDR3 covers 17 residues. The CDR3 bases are TGCGCCAGCAGCCAAGGGTCAAGCCTTCACTCTGGAAACACCATATATTTT. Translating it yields CASSQGSSLHSGNTIYF.

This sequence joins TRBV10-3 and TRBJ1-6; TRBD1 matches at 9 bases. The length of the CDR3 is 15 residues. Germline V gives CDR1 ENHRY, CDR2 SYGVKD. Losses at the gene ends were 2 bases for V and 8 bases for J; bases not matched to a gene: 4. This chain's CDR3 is CAISEGGQGDSPLHF. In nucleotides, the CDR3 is TGTGCCATCAGTGAGGGGGGACAGGGAGATTCACCCCTCCACTTT.

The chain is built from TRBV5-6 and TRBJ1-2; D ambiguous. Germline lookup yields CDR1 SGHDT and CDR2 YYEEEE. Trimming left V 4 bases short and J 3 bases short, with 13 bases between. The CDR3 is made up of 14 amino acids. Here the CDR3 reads CASSGPPIYYGYTF. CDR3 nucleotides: TGTGCCAGCAGCGGGCCCCCCATTTACTATGGCTACACCTTC.

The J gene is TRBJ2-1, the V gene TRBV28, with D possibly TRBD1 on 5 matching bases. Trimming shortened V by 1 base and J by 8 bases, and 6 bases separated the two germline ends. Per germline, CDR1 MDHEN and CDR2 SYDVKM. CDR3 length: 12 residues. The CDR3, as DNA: TGTGCCAGCAGTTTATTCAGGGATGAGCAGTTCTTC. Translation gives CASSLFRDEQFF.

For the CDR3, the DNA is TGCGCCAGCAGCCCGACAGGGAAATCTGGAAACACCATATATTTT. As protein: CASSPTGKSGNTIYF. This rearrangement joins TRBV5-1 to TRBJ1-3; 7 bases map to TRBD1. The length of the CDR3 is 15 residues. CDR1 and CDR2 from the germline V gene are SGHRS and YFSETQ. After removal of 4 bases from V and 1 base from J, the junction contained 5 bases not matched to a gene.

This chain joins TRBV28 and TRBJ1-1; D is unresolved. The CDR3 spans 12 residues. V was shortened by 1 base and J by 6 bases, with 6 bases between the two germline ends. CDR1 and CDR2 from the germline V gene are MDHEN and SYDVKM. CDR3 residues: CASSLSKSEAFF. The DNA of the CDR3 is TGTGCCAGCAGTTTATCCAAATCTGAAGCTTTCTTT.

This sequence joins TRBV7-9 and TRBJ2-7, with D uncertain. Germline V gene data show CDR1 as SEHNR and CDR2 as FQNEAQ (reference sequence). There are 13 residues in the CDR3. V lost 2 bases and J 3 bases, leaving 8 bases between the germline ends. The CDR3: CASSLPPVYEQYF. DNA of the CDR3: TGTGCCAGCAGCTTACCACCAGTCTACGAGCAGTACTTC.

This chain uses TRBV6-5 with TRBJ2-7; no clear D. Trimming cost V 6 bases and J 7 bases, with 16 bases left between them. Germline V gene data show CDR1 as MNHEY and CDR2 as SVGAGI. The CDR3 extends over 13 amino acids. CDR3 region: CASRRLHYGEQYF. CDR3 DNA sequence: TGTGCCAGCAGAAGACTGCACTATGGAGAGCAGTACTTC.

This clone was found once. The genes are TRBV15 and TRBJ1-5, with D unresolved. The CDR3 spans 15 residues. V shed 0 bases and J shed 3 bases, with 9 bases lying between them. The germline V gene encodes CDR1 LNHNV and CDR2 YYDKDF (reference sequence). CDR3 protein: CATSRDGQNNQPQHF. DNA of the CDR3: TGTGCCACCAGCAGAGATGGTCAGAACAATCAGCCCCAGCATTTT.

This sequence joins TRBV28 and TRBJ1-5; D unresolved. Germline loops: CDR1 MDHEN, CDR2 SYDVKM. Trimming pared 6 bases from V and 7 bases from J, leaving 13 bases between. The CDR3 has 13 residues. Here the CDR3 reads CASSRGFRQPQHF. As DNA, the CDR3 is TGTGCCAGCAGCCGGGGATTTAGGCAGCCCCAGCATTTT. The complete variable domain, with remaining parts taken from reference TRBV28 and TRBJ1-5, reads DVKVTQSSRYLVKRTGEKVFLECVQDMDHENMFWYRQDPGLGLRLIYFSYDVKMKEKGDIPEGYSVSREKKERFSLILESASTNQTSMYLCASSRGFRQPQHFGDGTRLSIL.

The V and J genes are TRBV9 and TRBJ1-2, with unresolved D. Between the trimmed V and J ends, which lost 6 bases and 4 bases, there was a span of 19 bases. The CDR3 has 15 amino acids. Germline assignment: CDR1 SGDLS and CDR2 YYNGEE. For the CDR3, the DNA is TGTGCCAGCACCCTTTTTTGGACTTCAGGCTATGGCTACACCTTC. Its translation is CASTLFWTSGYGYTF.

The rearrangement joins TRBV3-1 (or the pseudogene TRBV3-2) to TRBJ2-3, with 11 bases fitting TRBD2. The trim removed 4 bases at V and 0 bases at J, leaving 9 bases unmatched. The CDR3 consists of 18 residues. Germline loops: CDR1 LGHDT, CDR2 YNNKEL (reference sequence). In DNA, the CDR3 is TGTGCCAGCAGCCCCACTAGCGGGGGATATACTAGCACAGATACGCAGTATTTT. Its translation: CASSPTSGGYTSTDTQYF.

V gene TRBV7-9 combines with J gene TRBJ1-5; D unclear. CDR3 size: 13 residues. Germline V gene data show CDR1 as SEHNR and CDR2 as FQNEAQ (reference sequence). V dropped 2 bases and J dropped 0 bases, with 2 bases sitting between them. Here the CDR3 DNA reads TGTGCCAGCAGCTTACATAGCAATCAGCCCCAGCATTTT. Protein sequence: CASSLHSNQPQHF.

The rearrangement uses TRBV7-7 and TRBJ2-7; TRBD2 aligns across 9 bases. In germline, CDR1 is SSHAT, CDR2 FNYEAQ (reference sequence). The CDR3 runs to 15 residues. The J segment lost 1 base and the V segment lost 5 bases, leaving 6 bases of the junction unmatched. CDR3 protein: CASSPSGGPSYEQYF. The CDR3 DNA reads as TGTGCCAGCAGCCCGAGCGGGGGGCCGTCCTACGAGCAGTACTTC.

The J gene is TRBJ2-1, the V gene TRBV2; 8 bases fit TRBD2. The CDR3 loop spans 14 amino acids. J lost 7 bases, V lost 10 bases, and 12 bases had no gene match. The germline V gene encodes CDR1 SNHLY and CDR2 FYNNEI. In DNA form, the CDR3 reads TGTGCCACCTACGGTCTAGCGGGTGGAAATGAGCAGTTCTTC. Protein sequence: CATYGLAGGNEQFF.

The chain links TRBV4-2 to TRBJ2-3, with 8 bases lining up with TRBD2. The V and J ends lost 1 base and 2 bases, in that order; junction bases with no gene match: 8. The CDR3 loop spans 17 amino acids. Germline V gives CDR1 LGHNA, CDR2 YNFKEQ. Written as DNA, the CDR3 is TGTGCCAGCAGCCAAGGTGAGGTAGCGGGGAACACAGATACGCAGTATTTT. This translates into CASSQGEVAGNTDTQYF.

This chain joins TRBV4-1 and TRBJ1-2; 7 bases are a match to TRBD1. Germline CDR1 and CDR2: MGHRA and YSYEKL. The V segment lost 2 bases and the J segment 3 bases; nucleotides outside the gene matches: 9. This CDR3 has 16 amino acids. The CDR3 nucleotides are TGCGCCAGCAGCCAACCCCGACAGGGACGCGACTATGGCTACACCTTC. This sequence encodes CASSQPRQGRDYGYTF.

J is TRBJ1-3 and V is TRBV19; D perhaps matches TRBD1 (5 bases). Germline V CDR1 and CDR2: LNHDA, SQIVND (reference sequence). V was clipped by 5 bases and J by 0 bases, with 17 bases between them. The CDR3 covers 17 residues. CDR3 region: CASSPRQLLSSGNTIYF. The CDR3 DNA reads TGTGCCAGTAGTCCGCGACAGTTGTTAAGCTCTGGAAACACCATATATTTT.

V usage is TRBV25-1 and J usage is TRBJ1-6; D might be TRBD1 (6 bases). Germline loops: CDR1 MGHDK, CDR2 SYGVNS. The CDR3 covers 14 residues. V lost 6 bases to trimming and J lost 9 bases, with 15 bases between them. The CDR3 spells CASRQGISGSPLHF. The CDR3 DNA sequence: TGTGCCAGCAGACAGGGTATATCGGGTTCACCCCTCCACTTT.

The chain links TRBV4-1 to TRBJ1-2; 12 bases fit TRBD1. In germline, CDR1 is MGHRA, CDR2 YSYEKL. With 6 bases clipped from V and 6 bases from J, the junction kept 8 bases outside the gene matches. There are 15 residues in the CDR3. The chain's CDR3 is CASRQPGQGADGYTF. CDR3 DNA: TGCGCCAGCAGACAGCCGGGACAGGGGGCGGATGGCTACACCTTC.

The CDR3 bases are TGTGCCAGCAAGAGTCAGAACACTGAAGCTTTCTTT. The encoded protein is CASKSQNTEAFF. The chain is built from TRBV2 and TRBJ1-1; D unclear. Trimming removed 7 bases from V and 1 base from J, with 7 bases in between. The germline gives CDR1 SNHLY, CDR2 FYNNEI. This CDR3 is 12 amino acids long.

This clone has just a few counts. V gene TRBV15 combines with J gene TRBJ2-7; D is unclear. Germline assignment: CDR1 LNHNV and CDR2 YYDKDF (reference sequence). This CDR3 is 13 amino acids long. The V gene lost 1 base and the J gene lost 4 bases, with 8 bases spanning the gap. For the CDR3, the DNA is TGTGCCACCAGCAGAGGTCGAGAGTACGAGCAGTACTTC. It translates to CATSRGREYEQYF.

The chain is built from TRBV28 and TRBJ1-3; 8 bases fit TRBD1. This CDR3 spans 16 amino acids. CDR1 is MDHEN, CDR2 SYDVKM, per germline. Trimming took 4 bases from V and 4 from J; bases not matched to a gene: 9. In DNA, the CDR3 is TGTGCCAGCAGTTCGACAGGGGACCTCATAGGAAACACCATATATTTT. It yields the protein CASSSTGDLIGNTIYF. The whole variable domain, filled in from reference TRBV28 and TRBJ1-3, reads DVKVTQSSRYLVKRTGEKVFLECVQDMDHENMFWYRQDPGLGLRLIYFSYDVKMKEKGDIPEGYSVSREKKERFSLILESASTNQTSMYLCASSSTGDLIGNTIYFGEGSWLTVV.

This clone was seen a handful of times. The CDR3 spells CAWRPGMESEKLFF. CDR3 nucleotide sequence: TGTGCCTGGAGGCCAGGGATGGAGAGTGAAAAACTGTTTTTT. The J gene is TRBJ1-4, the V gene TRBV30; the D gene is possibly TRBD1 (5 bases). V shed 3 bases and J shed 7 bases, with 15 bases lying between them. This CDR3 spans 14 amino acids. From germline, CDR1 is GTSNPN and CDR2 SVGIG (reference sequence).

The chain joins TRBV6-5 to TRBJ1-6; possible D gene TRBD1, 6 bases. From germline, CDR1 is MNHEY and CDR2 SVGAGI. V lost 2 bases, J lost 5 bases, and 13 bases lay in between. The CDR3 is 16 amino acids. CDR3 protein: CASSYHGQTDNSPLHF. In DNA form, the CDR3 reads TGTGCCAGCAGTTACCACGGACAGACGGATAATTCACCCCTCCACTTT.

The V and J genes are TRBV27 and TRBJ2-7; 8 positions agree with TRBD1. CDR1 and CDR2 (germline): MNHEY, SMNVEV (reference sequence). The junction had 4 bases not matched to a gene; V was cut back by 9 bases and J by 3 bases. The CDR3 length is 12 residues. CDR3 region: CASRRGLYEQYF. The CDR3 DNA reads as TGTGCCAGTCGCAGGGGGCTCTACGAGCAGTACTTC.